One sample yielded the 27 T cell receptor beta chains listed below, sequenced in a study of a mutant IDH1 vaccine in newly diagnosed glioma. Time point defined: week 47, end of study. Each dose of the vaccine consisted of 300 ug of mutant IDH1 20-mer peptide, with topical imiquimod. Assay used: immunoSEQ multiplex PCR; TCRdb lists only in-frame clones, some missing. The sample carries fewer than 95,000 clones, about 81% recorded once. No cognate antigen is known for these TCRs. Sequences were derived from PBMCs, sampled from a glioma patient whose treatment included an IDH1 peptide vaccine. Every receptor here comes from a man aged 40-49 years with glioma.

The V gene is TRBV27, the J gene TRBJ2-1; no firm D call. This CDR3 region has 12 residues. Germline assignment: CDR1 MNHEY and CDR2 SMNVEV (reference sequence). V was cut by 0 bases and J by 8 bases, with 5 bases left in between. CDR3 region: CASSLSRDEQFF. The CDR3 DNA follows: TGTGCCAGCAGTTTATCAAGAGATGAGCAGTTCTTC.

This clone was recorded a few times. The rearrangement joins TRBV5-1 to TRBJ2-7; perhaps TRBD2 as D (5 bases). The CDR3 covers 13 residues. V was shortened by 4 bases and J by 5 bases, with 13 bases between the two germline ends. Germline values: CDR1 SGHRS, CDR2 YFSETQ. CDR3 region: CASSVTGLDEQYF. Written as DNA, the CDR3 is TGCGCCAGCAGCGTAACCGGACTGGACGAGCAGTACTTC.

This clone has only one observation. This chain links TRBV5-1 with TRBJ2-3; D perhaps matches TRBD2 (6 bases). This CDR3 contains 12 residues. CDR1 is SGHRS, CDR2 YFSETQ, per germline. Trimming stripped 2 bases from V and 11 bases from J, with 12 bases between. CDR3 coding DNA: TGCGCCAGCAGCTTTGGCGTGGGAGGGCAGTATTTT. Residues: CASSFGVGGQYF.

The V and J genes are TRBV11-2 and TRBJ2-2; TRBD1 might be the D (6 bases). Trimming removed 6 bases at V and 1 base at J, with 18 bases between. The CDR3 has 17 amino acids. Germline V gives CDR1 SGHAT, CDR2 FQNNGV. CDR3 sequence: CASRGMRGKGNTGELFF. In nucleotides, the CDR3 is TGTGCCAGCAGGGGTATGAGGGGGAAAGGGAACACCGGGGAGCTGTTTTTT. Looking up the rest from reference TRBV11-2 and TRBJ2-2 gives the full variable domain: EAGVAQSPRYKIIEKRQSVAFWCNPISGHATLYWYQQILGQGPKLLIQFQNNGVVDDSQLPKDRFSAERLKGVDSTLKIQPAKLEDSAVYLCASRGMRGKGNTGELFFGEGSRLTVL.

The chain links TRBV18 to TRBJ1-4, with D possibly being TRBD1 (5 bases). There are 16 residues in the CDR3. V was shortened by 6 bases and J by 0 bases, with 14 bases between the two germline ends. Germline values: CDR1 KGHSH, CDR2 LQKENI. The CDR3 region is CASSARQGSTNEKLFF. In DNA, the CDR3 is TGTGCCAGCTCGGCCAGGCAGGGATCAACTAATGAAAAACTGTTTTTT. The whole variable domain, remainder taken from reference TRBV18 and TRBJ1-4, is NAGVMQNPRHLVRRRGQEARLRCSPMKGHSHVYWYRQLPEEGLKFMVYLQKENIIDESGMPKERFSAEFPKEGPSILRIQQVVRGDSAAYFCASSARQGSTNEKLFFGSGTQLSVL.

This CDR3 is CASSQDWDLGTGELFF. The CDR3 DNA sequence: TGCGCCAGCAGCCAAGATTGGGATCTTGGCACCGGGGAGCTGTTTTTT. V and J are TRBV4-3 and TRBJ2-2, with no clear D. CDR3 size: 16 residues. V was pared by 0 bases and J by 4 bases, with 12 bases between. Germline V gene data show CDR1 as LGHNA and CDR2 as YSLEER.

The chain uses TRBV4-3 and TRBJ2-7, with 7 bases that match TRBD1. Germline V gene data show CDR1 as LGHNA and CDR2 as YSLEER. The V and J ends lost 0 bases and 3 bases, in that order; junction bases with no gene match: 5. CDR3 length: 15 amino acids. In nucleotides, the CDR3 is TGCGCCAGCAGCCAAGACTTTGCAGGGGGCTACGAGCAGTACTTC. Protein sequence: CASSQDFAGGYEQYF.

The genes are TRBV5-1 and TRBJ1-1; D possibly corresponds to TRBD1 (5 bases). The V and J ends lost 1 base and 4 bases respectively, with 14 bases between them. The germline gives CDR1 SGHRS, CDR2 YFSETQ. CDR3 length: 15 amino acids. The CDR3 DNA reads TGCGCCAGCAGCTTGTTGCGTGTCGGGGGCACTGAAGCTTTCTTT. The encoded protein is CASSLLRVGGTEAFF.

The V gene is TRBV2, the J gene TRBJ2-7, with D possibly matching TRBD1 (5 bases). V was trimmed by 11 bases and J by 4 bases, leaving 21 bases between them. Per the germline V gene, CDR1 is SNHLY and CDR2 is FYNNEI. The CDR3 covers 14 residues. The chain's CDR3 is CAPEKRQILYEQYF. CDR3 nucleotides: TGTGCCCCCGAAAAGAGACAGATTTTGTACGAGCAGTACTTC.

V gene TRBV30 combines with J gene TRBJ1-3; D not certain. Trimming removed 3 bases from V and 0 bases from J, with 9 bases in between. Germline V CDR1 and CDR2: GTSNPN, SVGIG (reference sequence). The CDR3 loop spans 14 amino acids. The CDR3 here is CAWSLGHSGNTIYF. The CDR3 DNA reads as TGTGCCTGGAGCTTAGGCCACTCTGGAAACACCATATATTTT.

This clone was seen a few times. V and J are TRBV2 and TRBJ1-1; D unresolved. Germline lookup yields CDR1 SNHLY and CDR2 FYNNEI. The V and J ends lost 7 bases and 4 bases respectively, with 13 bases between them. The CDR3 is made up of 13 amino acids. The CDR3 is CASNPQVGTEAFF. CDR3 sequence (DNA): TGTGCCAGCAATCCTCAGGTAGGCACTGAAGCTTTCTTT.

The V call is TRBV10-2, the J call TRBJ1-3; D is perhaps TRBD1 (5 bases). Deletions cut 6 bases from V and 1 base from J, with 16 bases between. In germline, CDR1 is WSHSY, CDR2 SAAADI. The CDR3 spans 16 residues. The CDR3 nucleotides are TGCGCCAGCAGGGCCGGGACCTCAAGGTCTGGAAACACCATATATTTT. Its protein is CASRAGTSRSGNTIYF.

In this sample, this clone turned up once. The chain links TRBV5-1 to TRBJ2-7, with 9 bases fitting TRBD2. The V segment lost 0 bases and the J segment 2 bases; nucleotides outside the gene matches: 9. Germline V gives CDR1 SGHRS, CDR2 YFSETQ. The CDR3 length is 17 residues. CDR3 in amino acids: CASSLGSGGYFPYEQYF. The CDR3 bases are TGCGCCAGCAGCTTGGGTAGCGGGGGATATTTCCCCTACGAGCAGTACTTC.

The CDR3 sequence: CASSWGLAGGIGTDTQYF. CDR3 nucleotide sequence: TGTGCCAGCAGCTGGGGACTAGCGGGGGGGATCGGCACAGATACGCAGTATTTT. The chain has TRBV11-2 and TRBJ2-3; TRBD2 matches 16 bases. V lost 4 bases, J lost 1 base, and 5 bases stayed unmatched. Germline assignment: CDR1 SGHAT and CDR2 FQNNGV. The CDR3 runs to 18 residues.

The chain carries TRBV29-1 and TRBJ1-2; unclear D gene. Trimming left V 6 bases short and J 0 bases short, with 14 bases between. There are 14 residues in the CDR3. CDR1 and CDR2 (germline): SQVTM, ANQGSEA. CDR3 bases: TGCAGCGTCGTCGTAATGAACCCTAACTATGGCTACACCTTC. Translating it yields CSVVVMNPNYGYTF.

The chain uses TRBV18 and TRBJ2-1, with a possible D match to TRBD1 (5 bases). The CDR3 is made up of 16 amino acids. The V gene's germline CDR1 is KGHSH and CDR2 LQKENI. V lost 0 bases, J lost 0 bases, and 9 bases lay in between. DNA for the CDR3: TGTGCCAGCTCACCACCGGGGCACAGCTCCTACAATGAGCAGTTCTTC. This codes for CASSPPGHSSYNEQFF.

This clone was detected many times. The chain uses TRBV7-9 and TRBJ1-4; D is unclear. Germline lookup yields CDR1 SEHNR and CDR2 FQNEAQ (reference sequence). The CDR3 totals 11 residues. The V and J ends lost 7 bases and 7 bases respectively, with 7 bases between them. CDR3 coding DNA: TGTGCCAGCACCTCAGGTGAAAAACTGTTTTTT. Amino acids: CASTSGEKLFF. The entire variable domain, with the rest obtained from reference TRBV7-9 and TRBJ1-4, is as follows: DTGVSQNPRHKITKRGQNVTFRCDPISEHNRLYWYRQTLGQGPEFLTYFQNEAQLEKSRLLSDRFSAERPKGSFSTLEIQRTEQGDSAMYLCASTSGEKLFFGSGTQLSVL.

This chain joins TRBV7-9 and TRBJ2-7, with 7 bases lining up with TRBD2. There are 16 residues in the CDR3. V was clipped by 0 bases and J by 1 base; unmatched bases: 6. Germline V CDR1 and CDR2: SEHNR, FQNEAQ (reference sequence). Here the CDR3 reads CASSLAGGTSSYEQYF. CDR3 nucleotide sequence: TGTGCCAGCAGCTTAGCGGGGGGGACCTCTTCCTACGAGCAGTACTTC.

This clone was recorded a few times. The J gene is TRBJ1-1, the V gene TRBV7-9; unclear D gene. V lost 3 bases and J lost 4, with 9 bases in between. The CDR3 length is 13 residues. The germline V gene has CDR1 SEHNR and CDR2 FQNEAQ (reference sequence). The CDR3 sequence is CASSLNRGTEAFF. DNA of the CDR3: TGTGCCAGCAGCTTGAATCGGGGCACTGAAGCTTTCTTT.

This clone was seen only a few times. The CDR3 DNA is TGCAGCGTCTTGGACGGACTGAACACTGAAGCTTTCTTT. It is translated as CSVLDGLNTEAFF. The chain combines TRBV29-1 with TRBJ1-1, with D unresolved. Germline V lookup: CDR1 SQVTM, CDR2 ANQGSEA. This CDR3 comprises 13 residues. V shed 6 bases and J shed 0 bases, with 11 bases lying between them.

The chain joins TRBV7-9 to TRBJ2-3; D gene ambiguous. The germline V gene encodes CDR1 SEHNR and CDR2 FQNEAQ (reference sequence). The CDR3 has 15 amino acids. V gave up 0 bases and J gave up 6 bases, with 13 bases separating them. The CDR3 coding sequence is TGTGCCAGCAGCTTAGCGGCCAGGACCGGGGATACGCAGTATTTT. This sequence encodes CASSLAARTGDTQYF. The complete variable domain, with remaining parts taken from reference TRBV7-9 and TRBJ2-3, reads DTGVSQNPRHKITKRGQNVTFRCDPISEHNRLYWYRQTLGQGPEFLTYFQNEAQLEKSRLLSDRFSAERPKGSFSTLEIQRTEQGDSAMYLCASSLAARTGDTQYFGPGTRLTVL.

The rearrangement joins TRBV5-1 to TRBJ1-5, with D possibly being TRBD1 (5 bases). The CDR3 extends over 14 amino acids. Germline loops: CDR1 SGHRS, CDR2 YFSETQ. V lost 4 bases and J 2 bases, leaving 10 bases between the germline ends. CDR3 bases: TGCGCCAGCAGCCCAAGGGGAGGCAATCAGCCCCAGCATTTT. It yields the protein CASSPRGGNQPQHF.

J is TRBJ2-7 and V is TRBV5-1; the match to TRBD2 covers 9 bases. CDR1 SGHRS and CDR2 YFSETQ come from the germline V gene. This CDR3 contains 14 residues. The ends lost 4 bases at V and 3 bases at J; junction bases unmatched: 5. The CDR3 spells CASSIAGDYYEQYF. As DNA, the CDR3 is TGCGCCAGCAGCATAGCGGGAGACTACTACGAGCAGTACTTC.

The chain carries TRBV27 and TRBJ2-7; D is possibly TRBD1 (7 bases). V was trimmed by 6 bases and J by 6 bases, leaving 12 bases between them. The V gene's germline CDR1 is MNHEY and CDR2 SMNVEV (reference sequence). This CDR3 region has 12 residues. CDR3 sequence reads: CASSQGGTEQYF. DNA of the CDR3: TGTGCCAGCAGCCAGGGGGGTACCGAGCAGTACTTC.

The chain recombines TRBV28 with TRBJ1-1; a weak D match, TRBD1 (5 bases). The CDR3 is made up of 12 amino acids. Trimming took off 5 bases at V and 13 bases at J, with 17 bases between the two ends. The germline gives CDR1 MDHEN, CDR2 SYDVKM. The DNA of the CDR3 is TGTGCCAGCAGTCCTCCCGGGACCCAAGGTTTCTTT. It codes for CASSPPGTQGFF.

A note on this clone: The sample carries other DNA sequences with the same CDR3. The V gene is TRBV7-8, the J gene TRBJ2-3; D not resolved. Between the trimmed V and J ends, which lost 1 base and 0 bases, there was a span of 5 bases. CDR1 and CDR2 (germline): SGHVS, FQNEAQ. This CDR3 spans 14 amino acids. The DNA of the CDR3 is TGTGCCAGCAGCTTAGACTCCAGCACAGATACGCAGTATTTT. Protein sequence: CASSLDSSTDTQYF.

The chain recombines TRBV6-5 with TRBJ1-5; the D gene is possibly TRBD1 (5 bases). This CDR3 contains 14 residues. Germline-derived CDR1 and CDR2 are MNHEY and SVGAGI. Trimming pared 0 bases from V and 5 bases from J, leaving 8 bases between. CDR3 in DNA: TGTGCCAGCAGTTACTCGGAGGGGTATCAGCCCCAGCATTTT. Translation: CASSYSEGYQPQHF.